These 6 T cell receptor beta chains were all obtained from the same sample, sequenced in a study of T cell responses to AZD1222 COVID-19 vaccine. Method: immunoSEQ multiplex PCR; TCRdb's copy keeps in-frame clones and lacks some. The repertoire holds approximately 150,000 clones, with 91% as singletons. The starting material was peripheral blood, obtained 28 days after the second dose of the MenACWY control vaccine. These receptors all stem from an adult who received the MenACWY meningococcal vaccine as a control.

V and J are TRBV11-2 and TRBJ2-1; 9 bases are a match to TRBD2. Germline V gene data show CDR1 as SGHAT and CDR2 as FQNNGV. The V gene end was trimmed by 0 bases and the J gene end by 5 bases; junction bases not matched to a gene: 8. The CDR3 length is 17 residues. CDR3 region: CASSLDLPGLADNEQFF. Here the CDR3 DNA reads TGTGCCAGCAGCTTAGATCTTCCGGGACTAGCTGACAATGAGCAGTTCTTC.

The chain recombines TRBV5-1 with TRBJ1-4, with TRBD1 matching 9 bases. The trim removed 7 bases at V and 7 bases at J, leaving 5 bases unmatched. Germline lookup yields CDR1 SGHRS and CDR2 YFSETQ. The CDR3 runs 13 residues. Here the CDR3 reads CASQETGGEKLFF. Written as DNA, the CDR3 is TGCGCCAGCCAGGAGACAGGGGGTGAAAAACTGTTTTTT.

The V call is TRBV30, the J call TRBJ1-1; no firm D call. The CDR3 sequence is 14 residues long. The V end was cut by 0 bases, the J end by 1 base, with 9 bases between. The V gene's germline CDR1 is GTSNPN and CDR2 SVGIG (reference sequence). CDR3 nucleotides: TGTGCCTGGAGTGTATCAACAGCGAACACTGAAGCTTTCTTT. It specifies CAWSVSTANTEAFF.

This clone was seen a handful of times. The chain recombines TRBV7-2 with TRBJ1-5; 8 bases line up with TRBD1. This CDR3 comprises 16 residues. V shed 5 bases, J shed 0 bases, and the junction held 6 bases outside the gene matches. CDR1 is SGHTA, CDR2 FQGNSA, per germline. CDR3 bases: TGTGCCAGCAGCCGCGGACAGGGCCTTAGCAATCAGCCCCAGCATTTT. It encodes CASSRGQGLSNQPQHF. The full variable domain, its missing parts supplied by reference TRBV7-2 and TRBJ1-5, is GAGVSQSPSNKVTEKGKDVELRCDPISGHTALYWYRQSLGQGLEFLIYFQGNSAPDKSGLPSDRFSAERTGGSVSTLTIQRTQQEDSAVYLCASSRGQGLSNQPQHFGDGTRLSIL.

This rearrangement joins TRBV28 to TRBJ2-7; D gene uncertain. The germline V gene encodes CDR1 MDHEN and CDR2 SYDVKM. Trimming removed 5 bases from V and 2 bases from J, with 10 bases in between. The CDR3 totals 13 residues. CDR3 sequence: CASSTTGPYEQYF. DNA for the CDR3: TGTGCCAGCAGTACCACGGGCCCCTACGAGCAGTACTTC.

V gene TRBV2 combines with J gene TRBJ2-7; D tentatively fits TRBD1 or TRBD2 (5 bases each). From germline, CDR1 is SNHLY and CDR2 FYNNEI. V was shortened by 7 bases and J by 1 base, with 11 bases between the two germline ends. The CDR3 covers 13 residues. CDR3 in DNA: TGTGCCAGCATGGCAGGGAGTTCCTACGAGCAGTACTTC. It is translated as CASMAGSSYEQYF.